The entry below gives a single TCR beta chain sequence along with its context. The method was immunoSEQ multiplex PCR; TCRdb's version includes in-frame clones alone and lacks a portion of them. The profile shows approximately 140,000 clones, just over 90% of them singletons. The data stem from a study of T cell responses to AZD1222 COVID-19 vaccine. Germline V CDR1 and CDR2: SGHTA, FQGTGA. V lost 1 base to trimming and J lost 1 base, with 7 bases between them. The CDR3 is 14 residues long. The source was peripheral blood, collected on day 0 of MenACWY control vaccination. The chain has TRBV7-3 and TRBJ1-1, with D uncertain. This receptor was taken from an adult in good health. The CDR3 region has the DNA TGTGCCAGCAGCTTAAACCCCGGGAACACTGAAGCTTTCTTT. This encodes CASSLNPGNTEAFF.